The T cell receptor beta chain described here comes from a study of CD8 T cells in ankylosing spondylitis. This clonotype was found a few times. TCRdb reanalysed the 5' RACE reads using MiXCR and keeps one entry per CDR3 protein. The sample has under 55,000 distinct CDR3 sequences, 7.4% seen once; the top ten hold around 7.8%. The TCR sequence derives from a female donor with ankylosing spondylitis or in good health (not recorded which). Sequences were obtained from blood, either unsorted or a sorted T cell fraction (not recorded which).

This chain's CDR3 is CSVERTGGRGEKLFF. The CDR3 nucleotides are TGCAGCGTTGAGAGAACAGGGGGCCGTGGGGAAAAACTGTTTTTT. The rearrangement uses TRBV29-1 and TRBJ1-4; 9 bases line up with TRBD1. There are 15 residues in the CDR3. Looked up from germline, CDR1 is SQVTM and CDR2 is ANQGSEA. Trimming at V came to 3 bases and at J to 8 bases, leaving 10 bases not matched to a gene.